Presented here are 7 T cell receptor beta chains from one specimen sequenced in a study of cytomegalovirus exposure and HLA in healthy donors. Assay: immunoSEQ multiplex PCR; the TCRdb copy retains only in-frame clones and omits some. The sample contains about 120,000 clones, over 75% of which appear only once. Sample: PBMCs. All receptors come from a woman between 18 and 29 years old in good health and CMV-seropositive.

A remark on this clone: One junction end does not reproduce the germline sequence, and a read error may be involved. The chain carries TRBV7-7 and TRBJ2-5; 9 bases match TRBD1. Germline V gene sequence: CDR1 SSHAT, CDR2 FNYEAQ (reference sequence). The CDR3 loop spans 15 amino acids. The CDR3 region has the DNA TGTGCTAGCAGTACGGGACAGGGTAGACAAGAGACCCAGTACTTC. It encodes CASSTGQGRQETQYF.

J is TRBJ1-2 and V is TRBV14; D is uncertain. V dropped 2 bases and J dropped 2 bases, with 3 bases sitting between them. Germline V CDR1 and CDR2: SGHDN, FVKESK. This CDR3 is built from 12 residues. In DNA, the CDR3 is TGTGCCAGCAGCCAACAAAACTATGGCTACACCTTC. This gives the protein CASSQQNYGYTF.

The chain combines TRBV5-6 with TRBJ1-1; tentative D call: TRBD1 (5 bases). The CDR3 is 14 residues long. Germline CDR1 reads SGHDT; CDR2 reads YYEEEE. The ends were cut back, 0 bases at V and 4 bases at J, with 10 bases in the middle. CDR3 protein: CASSLEGWTTEAFF. As DNA, the CDR3 is TGTGCCAGCAGCTTGGAGGGGTGGACCACTGAAGCTTTCTTT.

In its sample, this clone was seen once. J is TRBJ2-7 and V is TRBV7-6, with TRBD1 identical over 8 bases. Germline-derived CDR1 and CDR2 are SGHVS and FNYEAQ. With V trimmed by 5 bases and J by 4 bases, 7 bases remained unmatched. The CDR3 consists of 14 residues. The CDR3 DNA is TGTGCCAGCAGCCGCTGGACAGGGACGTACGAGCAGTACTTC. It is translated as CASSRWTGTYEQYF.

This clone is medium-sized by share. The V call is TRBV11-2, the J call TRBJ1-2; no reliable D call. CDR1 SGHAT and CDR2 FQNNGV come from the germline V gene. Between the trimmed V and J ends, which lost 5 bases and 7 bases, there was a span of 14 bases. CDR3 length: 13 residues. The CDR3 sequence is CASSEDSRVGYTF. CDR3 nucleotide sequence: TGTGCCAGCAGCGAGGACTCGAGGGTTGGCTACACCTTC. The whole variable domain, filled in from reference TRBV11-2 and TRBJ1-2, reads EAGVAQSPRYKIIEKRQSVAFWCNPISGHATLYWYQQILGQGPKLLIQFQNNGVVDDSQLPKDRFSAERLKGVDSTLKIQPAKLEDSAVYLCASSEDSRVGYTFGSGTRLTVV.

The V gene is TRBV4-1, the J gene TRBJ1-5; 8 nucleotides line up with TRBD1. The CDR3 is 15 amino acids. Germline CDR1 is MGHRA and CDR2 is YSYEKL. J lost 2 bases, V lost 3 bases, and 3 bases had no gene match. The DNA of the CDR3 is TGCGCCAGCAGCCAGGCAGGGGGCGGCAATCAGCCCCAGCATTTT. Translating it yields CASSQAGGGNQPQHF.

CDR3 residues: CASSIVLGGSGYTF. In DNA form, the CDR3 reads TGTGCCAGTAGTATTGTTCTGGGGGGTTCTGGCTACACCTTC. The chain joins TRBV19 to TRBJ1-2, with a possible D match to TRBD1 (5 bases). CDR1 is LNHDA and CDR2 is SQIVND in the germline V gene (reference sequence). CDR3 length: 14 amino acids. V lost 3 bases and J lost 7, with 15 bases in between.